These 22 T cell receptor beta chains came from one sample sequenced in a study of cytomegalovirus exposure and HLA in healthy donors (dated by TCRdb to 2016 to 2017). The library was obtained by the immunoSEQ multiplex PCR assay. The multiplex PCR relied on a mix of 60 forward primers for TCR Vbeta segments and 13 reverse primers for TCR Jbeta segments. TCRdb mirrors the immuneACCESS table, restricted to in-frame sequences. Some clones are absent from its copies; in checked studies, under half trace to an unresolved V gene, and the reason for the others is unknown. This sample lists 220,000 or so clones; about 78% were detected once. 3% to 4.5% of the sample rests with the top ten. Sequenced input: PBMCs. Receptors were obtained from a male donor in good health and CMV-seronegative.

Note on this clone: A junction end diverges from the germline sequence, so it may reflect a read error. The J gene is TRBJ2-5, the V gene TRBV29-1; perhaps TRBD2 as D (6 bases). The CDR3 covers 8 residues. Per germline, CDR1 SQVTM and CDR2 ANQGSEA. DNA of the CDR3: TGTTTCGGGGGGACCCAGTACTTC. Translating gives CFGGTQYF.

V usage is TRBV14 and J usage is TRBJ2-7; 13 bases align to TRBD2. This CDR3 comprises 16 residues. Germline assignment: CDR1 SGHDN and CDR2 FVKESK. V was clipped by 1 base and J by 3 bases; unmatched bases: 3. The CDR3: CASSQAGTSGIYEQYF. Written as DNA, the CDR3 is TGTGCCAGCAGCCAAGCCGGGACTAGCGGGATCTACGAGCAGTACTTC.

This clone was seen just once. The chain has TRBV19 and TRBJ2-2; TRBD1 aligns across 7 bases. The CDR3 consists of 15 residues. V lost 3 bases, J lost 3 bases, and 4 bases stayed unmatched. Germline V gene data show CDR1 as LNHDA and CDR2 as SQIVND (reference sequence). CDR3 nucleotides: TGTGCCAGTAGTATCCAGGGGGTGTACACCGGGGAGCTGTTTTTT. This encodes CASSIQGVYTGELFF. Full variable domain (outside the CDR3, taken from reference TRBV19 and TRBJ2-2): DGGITQSPKYLFRKEGQNVTLSCEQNLNHDAMYWYRQDPGQGLRLIYYSQIVNDFQKGDIAEGYSVSREKKESFPLTVTSAQKNPTAFYLCASSIQGVYTGELFFGEGSRLTVL.

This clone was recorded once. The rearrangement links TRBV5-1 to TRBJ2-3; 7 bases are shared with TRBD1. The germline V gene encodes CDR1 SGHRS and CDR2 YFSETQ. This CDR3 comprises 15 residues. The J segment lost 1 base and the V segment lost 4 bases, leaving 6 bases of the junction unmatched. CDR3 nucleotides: TGCGCCAGCAGCCCCCGGGACAGTCGCACAGATACGCAGTATTTT. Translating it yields CASSPRDSRTDTQYF.

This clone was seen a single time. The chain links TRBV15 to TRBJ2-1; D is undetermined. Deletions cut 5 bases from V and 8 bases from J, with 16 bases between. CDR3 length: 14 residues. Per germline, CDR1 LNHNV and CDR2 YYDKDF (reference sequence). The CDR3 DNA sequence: TGTGCCACCAGCTTGGCGGTATTTCCCGATGAGCAGTTCTTC. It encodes CATSLAVFPDEQFF.

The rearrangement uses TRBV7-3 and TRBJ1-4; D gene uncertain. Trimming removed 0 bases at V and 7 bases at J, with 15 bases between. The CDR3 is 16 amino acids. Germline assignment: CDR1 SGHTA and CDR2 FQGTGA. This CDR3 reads CASSLTARGSGEKLFF. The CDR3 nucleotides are TGTGCCAGCAGCTTAACGGCTCGAGGGTCAGGTGAAAAACTGTTTTTT.

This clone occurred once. CDR3 protein: CASSNQQGGEQFF. Here the CDR3 DNA reads TGTGCCAGCAGTAACCAACAGGGGGGTGAGCAGTTCTTC. The V gene is TRBV6-4, the J gene TRBJ2-1; 8 bases align to TRBD1. J gave up 9 bases and V 5 bases, and 6 bases lay outside the gene matches. Germline V CDR1 and CDR2: MRHNA, SNTAGT. The CDR3 totals 13 residues.

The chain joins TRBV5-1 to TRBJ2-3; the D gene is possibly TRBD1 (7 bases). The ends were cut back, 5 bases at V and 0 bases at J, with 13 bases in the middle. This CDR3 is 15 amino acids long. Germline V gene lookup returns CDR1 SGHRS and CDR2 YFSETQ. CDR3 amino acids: CASSARGASTDTQYF. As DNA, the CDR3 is TGCGCCAGCAGTGCCAGGGGGGCTAGCACAGATACGCAGTATTTT.

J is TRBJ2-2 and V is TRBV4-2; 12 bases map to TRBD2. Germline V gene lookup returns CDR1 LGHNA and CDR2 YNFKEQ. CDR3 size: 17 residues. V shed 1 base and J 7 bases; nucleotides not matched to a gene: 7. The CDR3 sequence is CASSQGLAGEYVGELFF. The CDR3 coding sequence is TGTGCCAGCAGCCAAGGACTAGCGGGAGAATATGTCGGGGAGCTGTTTTTT.

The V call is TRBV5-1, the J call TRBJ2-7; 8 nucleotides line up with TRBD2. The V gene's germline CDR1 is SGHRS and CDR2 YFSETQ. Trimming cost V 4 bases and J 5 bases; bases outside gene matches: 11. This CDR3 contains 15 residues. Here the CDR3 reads CASSPVRTSPHEQYF. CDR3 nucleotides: TGCGCCAGCAGCCCAGTCAGGACTAGCCCCCACGAGCAGTACTTC. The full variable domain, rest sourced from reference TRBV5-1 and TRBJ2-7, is KAGVTQTPRYLIKTRGQQVTLSCSPISGHRSVSWYQQTPGQGLQFLFEYFSETQRNKGNFPGRFSGRQFSNSRSEMNVSTLELGDSALYLCASSPVRTSPHEQYFGPGTRLTVT.

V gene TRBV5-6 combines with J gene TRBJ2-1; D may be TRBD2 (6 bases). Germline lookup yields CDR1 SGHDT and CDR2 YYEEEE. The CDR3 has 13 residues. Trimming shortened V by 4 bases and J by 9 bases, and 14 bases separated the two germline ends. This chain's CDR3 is CASSPGGSREQFF. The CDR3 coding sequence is TGTGCCAGCAGCCCCGGGGGTAGTCGTGAGCAGTTCTTC.

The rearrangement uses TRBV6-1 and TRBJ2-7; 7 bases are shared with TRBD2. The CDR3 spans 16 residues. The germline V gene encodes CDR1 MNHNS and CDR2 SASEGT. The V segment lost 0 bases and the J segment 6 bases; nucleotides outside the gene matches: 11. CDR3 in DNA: TGTGCCAGCAGTGAAGCATCGGGGGGAGGGATCGGCGAGCAGTACTTC. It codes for CASSEASGGGIGEQYF.

In DNA form, the CDR3 reads TGTGCCAGTAGTGTTCAGGGGGGGAACACTGAAGCTTTCTTT. It codes for CASSVQGGNTEAFF. The chain uses TRBV19 and TRBJ1-1, with 7 positions matching TRBD1. This CDR3 is built from 14 residues. CDR1 is LNHDA and CDR2 is SQIVND in the germline V gene (reference sequence). V dropped 5 bases and J dropped 1; count of bases not matched to a gene: 4.

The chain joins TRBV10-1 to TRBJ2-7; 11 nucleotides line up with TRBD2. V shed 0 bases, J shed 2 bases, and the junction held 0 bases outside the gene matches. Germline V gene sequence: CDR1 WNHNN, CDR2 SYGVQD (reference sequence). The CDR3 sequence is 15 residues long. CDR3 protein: CASSESTSGTYEQYF. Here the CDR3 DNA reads TGCGCCAGCAGTGAGTCGACTAGCGGGACCTACGAGCAGTACTTC.

CDR3 DNA: TGTGCCAGCAGCTTGGGGTGGGAGCCCATGAACACTGAAGCTTTCTTT. Encoded protein: CASSLGWEPMNTEAFF. The V call is TRBV5-4, the J call TRBJ1-1; the D is unclear. The CDR3 loop spans 16 amino acids. V dropped 0 bases and J dropped 0 bases, with 12 bases sitting between them. The germline CDR1 and CDR2 sequences are SGHNT and YYREEE (reference sequence). The complete variable domain, with remaining parts taken from reference TRBV5-4 and TRBJ1-1, reads ETGVTQSPTHLIKTRGQQVTLRCSSQSGHNTVSWYQQALGQGPQFIFQYYREEENGRGNFPPRFSGLQFPNYSSELNVNALELDDSALYLCASSLGWEPMNTEAFFGQGTRLTVV.

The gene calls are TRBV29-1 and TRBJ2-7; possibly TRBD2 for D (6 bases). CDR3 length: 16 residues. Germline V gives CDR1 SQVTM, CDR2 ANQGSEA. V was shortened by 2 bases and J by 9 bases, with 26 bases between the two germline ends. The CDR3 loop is CSVEKFDGGPSGGQYF. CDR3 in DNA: TGCAGCGTTGAAAAGTTCGATGGAGGGCCATCGGGCGGGCAGTACTTC.

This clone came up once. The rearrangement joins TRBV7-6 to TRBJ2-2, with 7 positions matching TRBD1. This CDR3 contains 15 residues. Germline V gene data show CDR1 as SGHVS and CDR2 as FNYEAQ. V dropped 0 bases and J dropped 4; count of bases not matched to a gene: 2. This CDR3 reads CASSLAQGTTGELFF. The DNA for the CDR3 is TGTGCCAGCAGCTTAGCACAGGGGACCACCGGGGAGCTGTTTTTT.

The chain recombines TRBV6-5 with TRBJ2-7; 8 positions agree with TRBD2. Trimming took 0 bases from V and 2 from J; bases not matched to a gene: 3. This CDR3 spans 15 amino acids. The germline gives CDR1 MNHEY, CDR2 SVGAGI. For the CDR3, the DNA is TGTGCCAGCAGTTACTCGAGTAGCGGGGCCTACGAGCAGTACTTC. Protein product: CASSYSSSGAYEQYF.

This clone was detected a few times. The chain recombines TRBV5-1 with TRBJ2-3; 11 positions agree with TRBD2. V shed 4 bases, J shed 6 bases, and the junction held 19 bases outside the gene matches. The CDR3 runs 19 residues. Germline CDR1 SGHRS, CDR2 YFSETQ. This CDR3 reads CASSPHPPSGRSGSDTQYF. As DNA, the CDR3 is TGCGCCAGCAGCCCGCATCCACCTAGCGGGAGGTCCGGATCCGATACGCAGTATTTT.

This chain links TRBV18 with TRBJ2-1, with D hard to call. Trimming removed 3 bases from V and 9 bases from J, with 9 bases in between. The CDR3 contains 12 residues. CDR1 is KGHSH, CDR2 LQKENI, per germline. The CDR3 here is CASSPRQSEQFF. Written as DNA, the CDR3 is TGTGCCAGCTCACCGAGGCAGAGTGAGCAGTTCTTC.

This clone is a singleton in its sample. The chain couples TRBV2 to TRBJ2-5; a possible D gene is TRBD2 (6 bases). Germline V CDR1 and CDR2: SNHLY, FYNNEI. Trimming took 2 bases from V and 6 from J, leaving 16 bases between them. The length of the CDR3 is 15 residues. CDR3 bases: TGTGCCAGCAGTGAAAGGGAAGGCCGGGGGAAGACCCAGTACTTC. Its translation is CASSEREGRGKTQYF.

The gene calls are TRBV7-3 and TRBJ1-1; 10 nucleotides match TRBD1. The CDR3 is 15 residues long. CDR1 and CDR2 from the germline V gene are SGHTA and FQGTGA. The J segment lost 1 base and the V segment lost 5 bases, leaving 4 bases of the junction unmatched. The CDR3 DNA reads TGTGCCAGCAGCGTCGACAGGGGGCGGAACACTGAAGCTTTCTTT. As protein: CASSVDRGRNTEAFF.